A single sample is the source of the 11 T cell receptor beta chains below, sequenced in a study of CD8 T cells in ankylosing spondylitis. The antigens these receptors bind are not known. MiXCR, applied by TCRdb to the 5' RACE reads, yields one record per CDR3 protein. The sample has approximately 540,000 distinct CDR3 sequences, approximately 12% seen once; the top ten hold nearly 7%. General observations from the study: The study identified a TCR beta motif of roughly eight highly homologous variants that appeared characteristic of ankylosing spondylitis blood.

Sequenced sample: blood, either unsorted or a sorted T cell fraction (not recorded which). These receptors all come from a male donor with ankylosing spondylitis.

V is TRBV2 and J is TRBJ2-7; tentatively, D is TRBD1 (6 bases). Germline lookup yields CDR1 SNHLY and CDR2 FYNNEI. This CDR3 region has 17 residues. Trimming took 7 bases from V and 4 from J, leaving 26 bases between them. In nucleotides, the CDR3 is TGTGCCAGCAAACAGGGAGTGTCGGTAGTGTTGGATTACGAGCAGTACGTC. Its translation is CASKQGVSVVLDYEQYV.

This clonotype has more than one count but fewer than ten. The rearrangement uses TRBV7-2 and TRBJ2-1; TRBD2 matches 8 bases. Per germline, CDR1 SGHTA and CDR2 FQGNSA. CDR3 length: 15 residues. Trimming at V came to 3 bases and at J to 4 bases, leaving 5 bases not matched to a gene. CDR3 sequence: CASSFTASGYNEQFF. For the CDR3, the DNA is TGTGCCAGCAGCTTCACCGCTAGCGGGTACAATGAGCAGTTCTTC.

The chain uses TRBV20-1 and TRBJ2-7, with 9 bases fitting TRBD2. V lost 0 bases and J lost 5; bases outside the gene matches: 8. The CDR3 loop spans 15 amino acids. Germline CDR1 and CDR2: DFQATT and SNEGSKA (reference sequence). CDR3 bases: TGCAGTGCTAGAGATCCGCTAGCGGGGCTAAACGAGCAGTACTTC. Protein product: CSARDPLAGLNEQYF.

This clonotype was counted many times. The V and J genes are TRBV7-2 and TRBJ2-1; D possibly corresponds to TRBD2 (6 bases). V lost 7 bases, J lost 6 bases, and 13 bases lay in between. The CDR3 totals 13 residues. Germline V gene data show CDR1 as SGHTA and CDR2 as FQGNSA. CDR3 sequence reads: CASKGAGSNEQFF. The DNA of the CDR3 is TGTGCCAGCAAAGGGGCGGGAAGCAATGAGCAGTTCTTC.

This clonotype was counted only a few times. The chain's CDR3 is CASTPGVGVRSDEQFF. CDR3 nucleotide sequence: TGCGCCAGCACCCCTGGTGTGGGCGTAAGGTCCGATGAGCAGTTCTTC. This chain joins TRBV5-1 and TRBJ2-1; D unclear. V was clipped by 6 bases and J by 8 bases, with 24 bases between them. CDR1 is SGHRS and CDR2 is YFSETQ in the germline V gene. This CDR3 contains 16 residues.

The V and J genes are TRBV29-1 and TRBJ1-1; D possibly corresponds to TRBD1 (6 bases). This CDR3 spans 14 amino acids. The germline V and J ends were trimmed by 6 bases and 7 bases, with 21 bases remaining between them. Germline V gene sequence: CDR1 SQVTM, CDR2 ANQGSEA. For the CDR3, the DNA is TGCAGCGTCTCCGGTTTGACAGGCCGAAATGAAGCTTTCTTT. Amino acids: CSVSGLTGRNEAFF.

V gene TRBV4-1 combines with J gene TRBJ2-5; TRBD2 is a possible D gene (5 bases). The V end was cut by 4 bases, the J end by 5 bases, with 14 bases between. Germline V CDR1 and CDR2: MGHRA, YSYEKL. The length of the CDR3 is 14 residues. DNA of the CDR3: TGCGCCAGCAGCCCGGTCGGGGTTTGGGAGACCCAGTACTTC. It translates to CASSPVGVWETQYF.

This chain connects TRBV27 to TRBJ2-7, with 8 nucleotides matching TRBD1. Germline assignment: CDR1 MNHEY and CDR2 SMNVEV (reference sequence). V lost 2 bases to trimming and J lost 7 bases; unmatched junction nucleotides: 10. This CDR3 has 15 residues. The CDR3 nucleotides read TGTGCCAGCAGTTTAAAGGGCCAGGGGGCAAGTGAGCAGTACGTC. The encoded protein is CASSLKGQGASEQYV.

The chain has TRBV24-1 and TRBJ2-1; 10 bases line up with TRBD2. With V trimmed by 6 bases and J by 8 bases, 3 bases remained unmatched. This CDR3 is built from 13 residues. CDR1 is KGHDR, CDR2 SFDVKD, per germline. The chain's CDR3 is CATSQLAGDEQFF. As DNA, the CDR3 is TGTGCCACCAGTCAGCTAGCGGGAGATGAGCAGTTCTTC.

CDR3 region: CASSRRPGNEQFF. In nucleotides, the CDR3 is TGTGCCAGTAGTCGCAGGCCTGGGAATGAGCAGTTCTTC. This sequence joins TRBV19 and TRBJ2-1; D is ambiguous. Between the trimmed V and J ends, which lost 5 bases and 7 bases, there was a span of 12 bases. Germline-derived CDR1 and CDR2 are LNHDA and SQIVND (reference sequence). This CDR3 is built from 13 residues.

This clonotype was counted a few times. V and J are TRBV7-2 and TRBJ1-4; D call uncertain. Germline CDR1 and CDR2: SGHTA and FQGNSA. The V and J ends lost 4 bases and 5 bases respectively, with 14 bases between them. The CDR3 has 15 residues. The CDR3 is CASSSRGPNNEKLFF. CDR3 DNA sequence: TGTGCCAGCAGCTCGAGAGGACCCAACAATGAAAAACTGTTTTTT. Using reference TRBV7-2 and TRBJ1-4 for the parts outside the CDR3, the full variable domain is GAGVSQSPSNKVTEKGKDVELRCDPISGHTALYWYRQSLGQGLEFLIYFQGNSAPDKSGLPSDRFSAERTGGSVSTLTIQRTQQEDSAVYLCASSSRGPNNEKLFFGSGTQLSVL.